These 31 T cell receptor beta chains were sequenced from one sample in a study of control samples from healthy donors and cancer patients. The repertoire was sequenced with immunoSEQ multiplex PCR; TCRdb's copy has only in-frame clones and lacks some. The table has about 180,000 clones, 80% to 95% seen once; the top ten hold just over 2%. Sample: blood. These receptors came from a middle-aged woman in good health.

The DNA of the CDR3 is TGTGCCAGCAGTTCCTACCCCAGGGAGGAGTATGGCTACACCTTC. Protein: CASSSYPREEYGYTF. The gene calls are TRBV6-5 and TRBJ1-2; weak D call: TRBD1 (5 bases). The CDR3 is made up of 15 amino acids. Per the germline V gene, CDR1 is MNHEY and CDR2 is SVGAGI. V was clipped by 4 bases and J by 5 bases, with 17 bases between them.

This chain links TRBV10-2 with TRBJ1-5; D perhaps matches TRBD1 (5 bases). V was pared by 2 bases and J by 0 bases, with 14 bases between. This CDR3 has 17 amino acids. CDR1 and CDR2 from the germline V gene are WSHSY and SAAADI. The DNA of the CDR3 is TGCGCCAGCAGTGAGCAGGGCCCAATCCTTAGCAATCAGCCCCAGCATTTT. This gives the protein CASSEQGPILSNQPQHF.

The genes are TRBV5-6 and TRBJ2-2, with D possibly being TRBD1 (6 bases). The CDR3 extends over 15 amino acids. Germline CDR1 and CDR2: SGHDT and YYEEEE. The ends were cut back, 3 bases at V and 0 bases at J, with 9 bases in the middle. The CDR3 sequence: CASSSGTPNTGELFF. The CDR3 DNA follows: TGTGCCAGCAGCTCCGGGACACCGAACACCGGGGAGCTGTTTTTT.

This rearrangement joins TRBV7-2 to TRBJ2-1, with D possibly being TRBD1 or TRBD2 (6 bases each). With 2 bases removed from V and 4 bases from J, the gap between germline ends came to 12 bases. CDR1 and CDR2 (germline): SGHTA, FQGNSA. This CDR3 is built from 15 residues. Written as DNA, the CDR3 is TGTGCCAGCAGCTTACCGGGGGCCGCATACAATGAGCAGTTCTTC. It translates to CASSLPGAAYNEQFF.

This chain joins TRBV3-1 (or the pseudogene TRBV3-2) and TRBJ1-2; D gene uncertain. CDR1 and CDR2 (germline): LGHDT, YNNKEL (reference sequence). This CDR3 has 17 amino acids. V lost 1 base and J 7 bases, leaving 22 bases between the germline ends. CDR3 residues: CASSQVGPIGHLGGYTF. CDR3 DNA sequence: TGTGCCAGCAGCCAAGTTGGCCCGATTGGGCATCTGGGTGGCTACACCTTC.

This chain connects TRBV2 to TRBJ2-3; maybe TRBD1 (6 bases). Germline V gene data show CDR1 as SNHLY and CDR2 as FYNNEI. Trimming took off 5 bases at V and 7 bases at J, with 19 bases between the two ends. The CDR3 has 15 amino acids. The CDR3: CASSNGFSGDNTQYF. CDR3 bases: TGTGCCAGCAGTAACGGATTTAGTGGGGACAATACGCAGTATTTT. The full variable domain, with the rest looked up from reference TRBV2 and TRBJ2-3, is EPEVTQTPSHQVTQMGQEVILRCVPISNHLYFYWYRQILGQKVEFLVSFYNNEISEKSEIFDDQFSVERPDGSNFTLKIRSTKLEDSAMYFCASSNGFSGDNTQYFGPGTRLTVL.

The chain is built from TRBV27 and TRBJ2-5, with D uncertain. V was cut by 0 bases and J by 5 bases, with 7 bases left in between. Germline CDR1 is MNHEY and CDR2 is SMNVEV (reference sequence). This CDR3 contains 13 residues. For the CDR3, the DNA is TGTGCCAGCAGTTTATCGATCGGGGAGACCCAGTACTTC. This codes for CASSLSIGETQYF.

The chain employs TRBV5-1 and TRBJ2-1; 9 nucleotides line up with TRBD2. Trimming took 2 bases from V and 9 from J; bases not matched to a gene: 9. CDR3 length: 15 residues. Germline values: CDR1 SGHRS, CDR2 YFSETQ. Written as DNA, the CDR3 is TGCGCCAGCAGCTTTGGCGGGGGGGCGTCGGGTGAGCAGTTCTTC. Residues: CASSFGGGASGEQFF.

The chain employs TRBV11-2 and TRBJ1-1; no definite D call. Trimming took off 5 bases at V and 5 bases at J, with 18 bases between the two ends. Germline values: CDR1 SGHAT, CDR2 FQNNGV. The CDR3 is made up of 15 amino acids. For the CDR3, the DNA is TGTGCCAGCAGCCCCATCTCGGGGAGCGGGACTGAAGCTTTCTTT. This encodes CASSPISGSGTEAFF.

V usage is TRBV11-2 and J usage is TRBJ2-7, with D unresolved. This CDR3 region has 16 residues. V lost 2 bases and J 0 bases, leaving 14 bases between the germline ends. CDR1 is SGHAT and CDR2 is FQNNGV in the germline V gene. The CDR3, as DNA: TGTGCCAGCAGCTTACCGGCTCGGCAAACCTCCTACGAGCAGTACTTC. Protein product: CASSLPARQTSYEQYF.

V usage is TRBV5-6 and J usage is TRBJ2-3, with D possibly being TRBD1 or TRBD2 (6 bases each). This CDR3 is built from 16 residues. V was clipped by 1 base and J by 1 base, with 13 bases between them. Germline V gene data show CDR1 as SGHDT and CDR2 as YYEEEE. The CDR3 DNA reads as TGTGCCAGCAGCTTGAAGCCAGGGGAGGGCACAGATACGCAGTATTTT. Translation: CASSLKPGEGTDTQYF.

V usage is TRBV6-5 and J usage is TRBJ2-3, with a possible D match to TRBD2 (5 bases). This CDR3 is built from 15 residues. Germline V CDR1 and CDR2: MNHEY, SVGAGI. V was cut by 5 bases and J by 0 bases, with 12 bases left in between. This chain's CDR3 is CASSTRGSSTDTQYF. As DNA, the CDR3 is TGTGCCAGCAGTACCCGAGGGTCTAGCACAGATACGCAGTATTTT.

The CDR3 region has the DNA TGTGCCAGCAGCCAAGATGCCTACGAGCAGTACTTC. Translating it yields CASSQDAYEQYF. The chain recombines TRBV3-1 (or the pseudogene TRBV3-2) with TRBJ2-7; no clear D gene. The CDR3 runs to 12 residues. Trimming removed 0 bases from V and 2 bases from J, with 2 bases in between. Germline CDR1 LGHDT, CDR2 YNNKEL (reference sequence).

The gene calls are TRBV7-6 and TRBJ2-1; 7 nucleotides align to TRBD1. The CDR3 is 13 amino acids. V lost 5 bases and J lost 6; bases outside the gene matches: 4. Germline V gene data show CDR1 as SGHVS and CDR2 as FNYEAQ. CDR3 sequence (DNA): TGTGCCAGCAGCCGGGACAGAACCAATGAGCAGTTCTTC. Translation gives CASSRDRTNEQFF.

This chain connects TRBV5-1 to TRBJ1-1, with D perhaps TRBD1 (5 bases). From germline, CDR1 is SGHRS and CDR2 YFSETQ. This CDR3 is built from 13 residues. V shed 7 bases and J shed 7 bases, with 17 bases lying between them. This CDR3 is CASREGWGLEAFF. The CDR3 DNA is TGCGCCAGCCGGGAAGGATGGGGACTTGAAGCTTTCTTT.

This chain uses TRBV5-1 with TRBJ1-1; 8 bases line up with TRBD1. The CDR3 length is 16 residues. The germline CDR1 and CDR2 sequences are SGHRS and YFSETQ. After removal of 3 bases from V and 1 base from J, the junction contained 8 bases not matched to a gene. CDR3 amino acids: CASSSSMTGANTEAFF. The CDR3 bases are TGCGCCAGCAGCTCGTCGATGACAGGGGCGAACACTGAAGCTTTCTTT.

The rearrangement uses TRBV5-4 and TRBJ1-1, with a tentative D call TRBD1 (5 bases). CDR3 length equals 14 residues. Trimming shortened V by 4 bases and J by 8 bases, and 18 bases separated the two germline ends. Germline CDR1 and CDR2: SGHNT and YYREEE (reference sequence). CDR3 bases: TGTGCCAGCAGCCCGGGGACGGAGGGGAGGGAAGCTTTCTTT. It yields the protein CASSPGTEGREAFF.

This clone was seen a few times. The chain combines TRBV9 with TRBJ1-5, with a weak D call TRBD1 (5 bases). The V gene lost 0 bases and the J gene lost 3 bases, with 10 bases spanning the gap. Per the germline V gene, CDR1 is SGDLS and CDR2 is YYNGEE. The CDR3 runs 15 residues. The CDR3 protein is CASSVGGGDNQPQHF. The DNA of the CDR3 is TGTGCCAGCAGCGTAGGGGGAGGGGACAATCAGCCCCAGCATTTT.

This chain links TRBV6-5 with TRBJ2-7, with D possibly TRBD1 on 6 matching bases. This CDR3 region has 14 residues. With 2 bases removed from V and 0 bases from J, the gap between germline ends came to 8 bases. CDR1 MNHEY and CDR2 SVGAGI come from the germline V gene. The CDR3 region is CASSYARGSYEQYF. CDR3 in DNA: TGTGCCAGCAGTTACGCCAGGGGCTCCTACGAGCAGTACTTC.

The chain couples TRBV6-5 to TRBJ1-1; D perhaps matches TRBD1 (6 bases). This CDR3 has 13 amino acids. The ends were cut back, 3 bases at V and 6 bases at J, with 11 bases in the middle. Germline-derived CDR1 and CDR2 are MNHEY and SVGAGI. Here the CDR3 reads CASSYQGSSEAFF. DNA of the CDR3: TGTGCCAGCAGTTATCAGGGGAGCTCTGAAGCTTTCTTT.

The rearrangement joins TRBV6-5 to TRBJ2-7; 9 positions match TRBD1. J gave up 7 bases and V 7 bases, and 5 bases lay outside the gene matches. Germline-derived CDR1 and CDR2 are MNHEY and SVGAGI. The CDR3 totals 12 residues. CDR3 region: CASTNRGREQYF. The CDR3 DNA reads as TGTGCCAGCACCAACAGGGGGCGGGAGCAGTACTTC.

A single count supports this clone. The J gene is TRBJ1-2, the V gene TRBV4-2, with D unclear. V dropped 0 bases and J dropped 14 bases, with 7 bases sitting between them. Germline CDR1 and CDR2: LGHNA and YNFKEQ. This CDR3 spans 10 amino acids. CDR3 protein: CASSQEGPTF. The CDR3 DNA follows: TGTGCCAGCAGCCAAGAAGGTCCAACCTTC.

The rearrangement uses TRBV2 and TRBJ1-4; D gene uncertain. V lost 11 bases and J 4 bases, leaving 11 bases between the germline ends. Germline V lookup: CDR1 SNHLY, CDR2 FYNNEI. The length of the CDR3 is 12 residues. The DNA for the CDR3 is TGTGCCTCAAGCTCTTTTAATGAAAAACTGTTTTTT. It codes for CASSSFNEKLFF.

The J gene is TRBJ1-1, the V gene TRBV5-1; TRBD1 might be the D (5 bases). Trimming cost V 0 bases and J 4 bases, with 13 bases left between them. In germline, CDR1 is SGHRS, CDR2 YFSETQ. This CDR3 spans 15 amino acids. The CDR3 loop reads CASSLGDWGSTEAFF. In nucleotides, the CDR3 is TGCGCCAGCAGCTTGGGAGACTGGGGGAGCACTGAAGCTTTCTTT.

The chain links TRBV24-1 to TRBJ2-1; unclear D gene. The CDR3 totals 11 residues. CDR1 is KGHDR, CDR2 SFDVKD, per germline. Deletions cut 6 bases from V and 7 bases from J, with 6 bases between. CDR3 sequence (DNA): TGTGCCACCAGTCTTAGGAATGAGCAGTTCTTC. Protein: CATSLRNEQFF.

This clone was counted a single time. V and J are TRBV6-2 or TRBV6-3 and TRBJ1-1, with 7 bases matching TRBD1. CDR3 length: 15 residues. From germline, CDR1 is MNHEY and CDR2 SVGEGT. The V and J ends lost 4 bases and 5 bases, in that order; junction bases with no gene match: 10. The CDR3 here is CASSFHRGKGTEAFF. DNA of the CDR3: TGTGCCAGCAGTTTTCACAGGGGAAAAGGGACTGAAGCTTTCTTT.

This clone was counted between two and nine times. The rearrangement joins TRBV7-9 to TRBJ1-1; D call uncertain. V lost 5 bases, J lost 1 base, and 8 bases lay in between. CDR3 size: 13 residues. Germline loops: CDR1 SEHNR, CDR2 FQNEAQ (reference sequence). CDR3 sequence reads: CASSPSGNTEAFF. CDR3 bases: TGTGCCAGCAGCCCTTCAGGGAACACTGAAGCTTTCTTT.

The CDR3 DNA sequence: TGTGCCAGCAGTGAAGCACTGACTCTTGACAATCAGCCCCAGCATTTT. It translates to CASSEALTLDNQPQHF. The chain employs TRBV6-1 and TRBJ1-5; D not resolved. The V gene lost 0 bases and the J gene lost 3 bases, with 12 bases spanning the gap. CDR3 length: 16 residues. CDR1 MNHNS and CDR2 SASEGT come from the germline V gene.

In the case of this clone: Within the sample, other DNA sequences also encode this same CDR3. The rearrangement uses TRBV6-5 and TRBJ2-7; weak D call: TRBD1 (6 bases). V lost 0 bases and J 4 bases, leaving 13 bases between the germline ends. CDR3 length: 15 residues. CDR1 MNHEY and CDR2 SVGAGI come from the germline V gene. The CDR3 spells CASSYSPQGGYEQYF. CDR3 in DNA: TGTGCCAGCAGTTACTCACCACAGGGCGGATACGAGCAGTACTTC.

The gene calls are TRBV6-5 and TRBJ2-7, with D possibly being TRBD2 (5 bases). Trimming shortened V by 6 bases and J by 6 bases, and 15 bases separated the two germline ends. The CDR3 extends over 13 amino acids. Germline CDR1 MNHEY, CDR2 SVGAGI. The CDR3 DNA reads as TGTGCCAGCAGCCGGACGAAAGAGGGCGAGCAGTACTTC. This sequence encodes CASSRTKEGEQYF.

This clone occurred once. The chain joins TRBV7-3 to TRBJ2-3, with 12 bases identical to TRBD2. Germline V gene lookup returns CDR1 SGHTA and CDR2 FQGTGA. There are 19 residues in the CDR3. V was pared by 2 bases and J by 3 bases, with 12 bases of the junction left unmatched. The CDR3, as DNA: TGTGCCAGCAGCTTATGGCCCACTCCTAGCGGGGGGGCAACAGATACGCAGTATTTT. This encodes CASSLWPTPSGGATDTQYF.